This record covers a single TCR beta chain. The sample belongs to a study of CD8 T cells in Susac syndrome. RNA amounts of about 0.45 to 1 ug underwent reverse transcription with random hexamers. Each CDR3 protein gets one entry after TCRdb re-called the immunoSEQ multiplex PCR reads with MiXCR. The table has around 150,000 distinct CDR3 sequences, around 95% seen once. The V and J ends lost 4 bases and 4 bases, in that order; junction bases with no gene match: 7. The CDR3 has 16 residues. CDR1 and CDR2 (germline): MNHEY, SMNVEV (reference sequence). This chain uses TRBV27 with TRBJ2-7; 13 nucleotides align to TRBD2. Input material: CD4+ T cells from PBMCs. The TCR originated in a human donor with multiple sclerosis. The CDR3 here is CASSSRMTSGGYEQYF. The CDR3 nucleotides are TGTGCCAGCAGTTCACGTATGACTAGCGGGGGGTACGAGCAGTACTTC.